The sequence of this T cell receptor beta chain was determined in a study of regulatory T cells in long-lasting Graves disease listed by TCRdb under 2021. Regarding the study in general: To count as having persistent Graves' disease, a patient had to have received antithyroid drug treatment for over 5 years with TSH receptor autoantibodies remaining persistently positive. This study used TCR sequencing and RNA sequencing of peripheral blood to compare persistent Graves' disease patients against newly diagnosed Graves' disease patients. The study was registered as a clinical trial and conducted in China. A total of about 33 samples underwent TCR sequencing, from roughly 13 patients with persistent Graves' disease and 20 patients with newly diagnosed Graves' disease. In the clinical cohort, patients with persistent Graves' disease had used antithyroid drugs for an average of about 10.3 years. Study-level results and caveats: Patients with persistent disease shared more public clonotypes (approximately 2,500) than newly diagnosed patients did (around 930). Compared with newly diagnosed patients, persistent Graves' disease patients had lower TCR Shannon entropy and fewer highly expanded clones, which suggests clonal expansion. Sequencing and analysis were restricted to the TCR beta chain. The authors acknowledged the small sample size as a limitation that may reduce accuracy. Peripheral blood alone was examined, since thyroid tissue, which constituted the primary lesion, could not be accessed.

The time point label here, explained by the study, means: persistent/refractory GD, antithyroid drugs over 5 years with positive TRAb. For both TCR sequencing and RNA sequencing, RNA was extracted from PBMCs in TRIzol. The diagnosis of Graves' disease was made according to American Thyroid Association guidelines. Recruitment of patients was carried out at an endocrinology department in Xi'an, China. Each patient gave about 9.1 milliliters of peripheral blood, collected in an EDTA anticoagulant tube. PBMCs were isolated by Ficoll Paque Plus density gradient separation without further T cell sorting. An Agilent 2100 Bioanalyzer and agarose gel were used to check RNA quality, while a NanoDrop 2000 measured RNA concentration. This clonotype was counted only a few times. No antigen is known for it. No qualities accompany the bases; no much larger clone lies one base away. Libraries were built with multiplex PCR. Sequenced on an Illumina HiSeq 4000. To build TCR beta libraries, CDR3 regions were amplified by Arm-PCR using iRepertoire HTBI primers. Before sequencing, the PCR products underwent gel purification. Concerning the study's data processing: Gene usage analysis of CDR3 amino acid clonotypes used the approximately 62 TRBV and 14 to 15 TRBJ segments found across samples. COPE and FqMerger were used to merge the filtered high-quality paired reads into contigs. BLAST was used to align contigs to IMGT TRBV, TRBD and TRBJ reference genes, with CDR3 defined following IMGT. Clonotypes above 0.1% frequency were classified as highly expanded clones. Shannon entropy served as the measure of repertoire diversity, while the Gini coefficient captured V-J evenness. Clonotypes shared by more than one individual were considered public. TCRdb itself trimmed the public reads at Q25 with fastp, ran MiXCR and retained productive beta chains. Every entry covers one CDR3 protein and lists the most common genes and DNA from its rows. None of the V and J calls come from the authors' own analysis; TCRdb made them. This sample gives roughly 430,000 distinct CDR3 sequences in total; 21% of them show up just once. 13% to 15% of the sample is held by the ten biggest clonotypes.

This receptor was obtained from a female donor with Graves disease. The starting material was peripheral blood mononuclear cells (PBMCs), obtained when the disease was refractory, from a patient treated with antithyroid drugs.

The CDR3 region has the sequence CSASVDTGYNEQFF. The nucleotides read TGCAGTGCTAGCGTGGACACGGGGTACAATGAGCAGTTCTTC. The V and J segments used are TRBV20-1 and TRBJ2-1, with the D call perhaps TRBD1 or TRBD2, as 5 bases match in each case. The V end loses 3 bases and the J end loses 4 bases, and a stretch of 13 bases separates them. CDR1 and CDR2, per the germline V gene (reference sequence), are DFQATT and SNEGSKA. The CDR3, from cysteine to phenylalanine, totals 14 residues. The sequence is cut down to CDR3 DNA, 42 bases in frame from base 1.